Sequencing of this T cell receptor (beta chain) was carried out in a study of shared clonotypes between healthy human individuals. Study-level information: Donors were a couple of women and a few men aged 18 to 49. Each donor had three CD4 naive, three CD4 memory, two CD8 naive and one CD8 memory plate. Overall study results and limits: Compared with memory subsets, naive subsets generally had larger estimated richness. It was the few donors that limited the genetic and exposure-history diversity represented.

In regard to this clone: The target antigen is unknown.

Terminally differentiated effector memory CD45RA+ cells were excluded by CCR7 positive selection of CD45RO-negative cells. Produced via immunoSEQ multiplex PCR; TCRdb's table is partial and in-frame only. The table has around 2.1 million clones, about 93% seen once. The specimen was naive CD8+ T cells from PBMCs. The clonotype originates from a man in his late teens or twenties in good health. Some clones in this sample may be carry-over from other donors' samples.

CDR3 region: CVRSQPGAGGPDTQYF. The CDR3 DNA reads TGTGTCAGAAGCCAACCCGGGGCAGGCGGTCCAGATACGCAGTATTTT. The chain joins TRBV7-5 to TRBJ2-3. TRBV7-5 is described as a pseudogene. The CDR3 is made up of 16 amino acids.